This TCR beta chain was identified during a study of T cell repertoires in cytomegalovirus infection. This clonotype was seen a handful of times. What it binds is unknown. The CDR3 has 16 amino acids. Germline assignment: CDR1 SNHLY and CDR2 FYNNEI. The germline V and J ends were trimmed by 7 bases and 11 bases, with 29 bases remaining between them. TCRdb passed the reads through MiXCR, listing each CDR3 protein once. The profile shows about 900,000 distinct CDR3 sequences, about a third of them singletons. Findings and limits, study-wide: The study found HLA-C-restricted CMV-specific TCR beta clonotypes dominating the ex vivo response.

The sequence was obtained from a human donor in good health (CMV status not recorded). Some clones in this sample may be carry-over from other donors' samples. This chain uses TRBV2 with TRBJ1-2; possibly TRBD1 for D (5 bases). The input for sequencing was cultured CD8+ T cells from PBMCs, taken from culture after CMV antigen stimulation. In DNA form, the CDR3 reads TGTGCCAGCACTCTCCCTCTTGCACAGGATAGCAACGGATACACCTTC. This translates into CASTLPLAQDSNGYTF.